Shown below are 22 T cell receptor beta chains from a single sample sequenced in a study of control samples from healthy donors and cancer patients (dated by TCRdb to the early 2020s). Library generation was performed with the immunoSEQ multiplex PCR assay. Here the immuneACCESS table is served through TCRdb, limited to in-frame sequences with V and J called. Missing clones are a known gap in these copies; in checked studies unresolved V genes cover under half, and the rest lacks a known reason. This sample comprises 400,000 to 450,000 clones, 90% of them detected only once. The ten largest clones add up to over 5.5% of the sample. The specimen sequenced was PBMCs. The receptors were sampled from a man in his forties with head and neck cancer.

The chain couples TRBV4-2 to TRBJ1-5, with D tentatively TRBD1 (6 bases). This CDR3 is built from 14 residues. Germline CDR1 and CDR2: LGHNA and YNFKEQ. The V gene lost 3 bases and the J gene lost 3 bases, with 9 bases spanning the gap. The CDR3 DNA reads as TGTGCCAGCAGCCAGGACAGCAACAATCAGCCCCAGCATTTT. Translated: CASSQDSNNQPQHF.

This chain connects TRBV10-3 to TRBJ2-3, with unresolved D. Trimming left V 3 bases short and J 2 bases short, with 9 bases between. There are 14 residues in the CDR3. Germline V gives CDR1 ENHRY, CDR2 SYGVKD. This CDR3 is CAISDLVSTDTQYF. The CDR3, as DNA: TGTGCCATCAGTGACTTAGTGTCCACAGATACGCAGTATTTT.

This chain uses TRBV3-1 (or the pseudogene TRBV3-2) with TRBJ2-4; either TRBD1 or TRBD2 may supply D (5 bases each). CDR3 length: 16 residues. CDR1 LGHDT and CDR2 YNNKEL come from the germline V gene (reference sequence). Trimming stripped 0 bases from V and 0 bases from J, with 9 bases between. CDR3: CASSQDGALAKNIQYF. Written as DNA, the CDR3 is TGTGCCAGCAGCCAAGACGGGGCGTTAGCCAAAAACATTCAGTACTTC.

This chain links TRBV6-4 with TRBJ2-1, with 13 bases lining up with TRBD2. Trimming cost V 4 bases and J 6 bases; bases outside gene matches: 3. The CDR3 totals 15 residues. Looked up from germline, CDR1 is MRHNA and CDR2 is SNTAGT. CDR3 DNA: TGTGCCAGCAGTGCCACTAGCGGGGGGGCCAATGAGCAGTTCTTC. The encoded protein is CASSATSGGANEQFF.

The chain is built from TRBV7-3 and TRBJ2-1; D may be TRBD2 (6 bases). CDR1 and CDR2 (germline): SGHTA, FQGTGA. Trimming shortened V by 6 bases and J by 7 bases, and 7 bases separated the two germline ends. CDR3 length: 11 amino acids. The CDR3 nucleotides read TGTGCCAGCAGTAGCGGTAATGAGCAGTTCTTC. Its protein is CASSSGNEQFF.

CDR3 residues: CASQSVSGESSYEQYF. CDR3 DNA sequence: TGTGCCAGTCAATCCGTCTCAGGGGAAAGCTCCTACGAGCAGTACTTC. V and J are TRBV19 and TRBJ2-7; a possible D gene is TRBD1 (6 bases). Per germline, CDR1 LNHDA and CDR2 SQIVND (reference sequence). The CDR3 sequence is 16 residues long. V was clipped by 8 bases and J by 0 bases, with 20 bases between them.

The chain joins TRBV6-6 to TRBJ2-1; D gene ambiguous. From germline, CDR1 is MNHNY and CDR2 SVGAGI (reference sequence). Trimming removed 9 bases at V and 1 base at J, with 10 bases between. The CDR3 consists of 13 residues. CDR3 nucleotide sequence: TGTGCCAGTGTGGTTGGGTCCTACAATGAGCAGTTCTTC. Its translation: CASVVGSYNEQFF.

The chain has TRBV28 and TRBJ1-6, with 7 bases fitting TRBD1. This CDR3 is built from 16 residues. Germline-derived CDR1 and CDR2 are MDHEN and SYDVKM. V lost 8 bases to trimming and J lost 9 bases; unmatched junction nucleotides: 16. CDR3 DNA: TGTGCCAGCCAACCTGGAGGCAGGGGGGACAGTTCACCCCTCCACTTT. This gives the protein CASQPGGRGDSSPLHF.

CDR3 nucleotide sequence: TGTGCCAGCAGCTTGGGGACTAGCGGGAGAGTCACCGGGGAGCTGTTTTTT. Its protein is CASSLGTSGRVTGELFF. The chain combines TRBV11-2 with TRBJ2-2, with 14 bases fitting TRBD2. In germline, CDR1 is SGHAT, CDR2 FQNNGV. The CDR3 sequence is 17 residues long. V shed 3 bases and J 4 bases; nucleotides not matched to a gene: 4.

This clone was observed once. The CDR3 reads CAISESLQGETGKLFF. CDR3 bases: TGTGCCATCAGTGAGTCCCTTCAGGGTGAAACCGGGAAACTGTTTTTT. The genes are TRBV10-3 and TRBJ1-4; a weak D match, TRBD1 (5 bases). The CDR3 loop spans 16 amino acids. CDR1 and CDR2 from the germline V gene are ENHRY and SYGVKD. V lost 0 bases to trimming and J lost 11 bases, with 19 bases between them.

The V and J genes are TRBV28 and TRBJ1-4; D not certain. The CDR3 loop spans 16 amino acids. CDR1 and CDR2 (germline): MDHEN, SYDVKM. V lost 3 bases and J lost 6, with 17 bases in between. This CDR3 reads CASSFPSQQSHEKLFF. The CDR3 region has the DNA TGTGCCAGCAGTTTTCCCTCCCAGCAGTCCCATGAAAAACTGTTTTTT.

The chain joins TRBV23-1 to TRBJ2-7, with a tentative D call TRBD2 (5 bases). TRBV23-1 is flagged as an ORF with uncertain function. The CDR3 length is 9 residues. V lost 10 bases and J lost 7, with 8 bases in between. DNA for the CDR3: TGCGCCACCCCGGGGGAGCAGTACTTC. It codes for CATPGEQYF.

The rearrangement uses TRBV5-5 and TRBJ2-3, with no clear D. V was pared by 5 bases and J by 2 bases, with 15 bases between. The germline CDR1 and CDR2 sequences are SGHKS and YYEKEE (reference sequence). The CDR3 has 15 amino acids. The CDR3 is CASRVPTADTDTQYF. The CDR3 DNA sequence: TGTGCCAGCAGGGTCCCCACAGCTGACACAGATACGCAGTATTTT.

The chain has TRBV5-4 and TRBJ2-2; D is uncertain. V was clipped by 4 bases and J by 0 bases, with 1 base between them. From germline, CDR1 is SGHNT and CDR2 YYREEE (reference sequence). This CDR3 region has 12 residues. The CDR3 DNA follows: TGTGCCAGCAGCACGAACACCGGGGAGCTGTTTTTT. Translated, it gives CASSTNTGELFF.

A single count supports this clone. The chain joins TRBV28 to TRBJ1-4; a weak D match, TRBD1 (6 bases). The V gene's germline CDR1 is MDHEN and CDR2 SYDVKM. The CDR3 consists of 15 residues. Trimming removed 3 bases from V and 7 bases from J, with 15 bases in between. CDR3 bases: TGTGCCAGCAGTTTTTCTGTAGGGGGTGGTGAAAAACTGTTTTTT. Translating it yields CASSFSVGGGEKLFF.

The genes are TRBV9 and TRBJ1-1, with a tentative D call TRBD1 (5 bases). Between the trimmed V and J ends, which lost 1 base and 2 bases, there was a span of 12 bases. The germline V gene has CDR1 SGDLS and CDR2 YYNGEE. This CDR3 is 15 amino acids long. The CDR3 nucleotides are TGTGCCAGCAGCGTACAAAGGGGACCTAACACTGAAGCTTTCTTT. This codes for CASSVQRGPNTEAFF. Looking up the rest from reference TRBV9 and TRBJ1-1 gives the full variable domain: DSGVTQTPKHLITATGQRVTLRCSPRSGDLSVYWYQQSLDQGLQFLIQYYNGEERAKGNILERFSAQQFPDLHSELNLSSLELGDSALYFCASSVQRGPNTEAFFGQGTRLTVV.

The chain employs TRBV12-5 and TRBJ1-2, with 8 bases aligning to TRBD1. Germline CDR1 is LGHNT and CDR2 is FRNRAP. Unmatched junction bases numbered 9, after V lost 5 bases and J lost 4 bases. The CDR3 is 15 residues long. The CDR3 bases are TGTGCTAGTGGTACCGACAGGGGAATTGGCTATGGCTACACCTTC. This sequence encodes CASGTDRGIGYGYTF.

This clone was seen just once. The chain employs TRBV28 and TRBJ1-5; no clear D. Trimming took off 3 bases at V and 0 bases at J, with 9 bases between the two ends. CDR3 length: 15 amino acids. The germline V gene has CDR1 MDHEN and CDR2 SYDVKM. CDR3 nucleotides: TGTGCCAGCAGTTTGATTTGGGATAGCAATCAGCCCCAGCATTTT. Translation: CASSLIWDSNQPQHF.

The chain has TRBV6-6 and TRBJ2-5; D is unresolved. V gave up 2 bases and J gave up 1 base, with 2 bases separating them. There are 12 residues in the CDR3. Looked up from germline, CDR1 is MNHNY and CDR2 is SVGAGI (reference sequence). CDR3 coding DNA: TGTGCCAGCAGTTACGCCCAAGAGACCCAGTACTTC. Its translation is CASSYAQETQYF.

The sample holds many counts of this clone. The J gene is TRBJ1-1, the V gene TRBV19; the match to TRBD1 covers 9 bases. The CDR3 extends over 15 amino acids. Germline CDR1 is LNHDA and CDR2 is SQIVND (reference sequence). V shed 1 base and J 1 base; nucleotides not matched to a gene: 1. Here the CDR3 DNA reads TGTGCCAGTAGTATAGGGACAGGGGCGAACACTGAAGCTTTCTTT. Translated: CASSIGTGANTEAFF.

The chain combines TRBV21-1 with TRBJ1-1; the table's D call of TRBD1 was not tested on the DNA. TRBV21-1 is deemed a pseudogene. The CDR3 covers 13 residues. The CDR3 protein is CASSKGTDTEAFF. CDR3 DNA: TGTGCCAGCAGCAAAGGCACAGACACTGAAGCTTTCTTT.

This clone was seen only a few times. This chain's CDR3 is CASSSTSGSGANVLTF. The DNA for the CDR3 is TGTGCCAGTAGTTCTACTAGCGGCTCTGGGGCCAACGTCCTGACTTTC. The chain has TRBV19 and TRBJ2-6; 8 nucleotides agree with TRBD2. With V trimmed by 5 bases and J by 0 bases, 3 bases remained unmatched. Per germline, CDR1 LNHDA and CDR2 SQIVND (reference sequence). The CDR3 is 16 amino acids.